Below, one T cell receptor (beta chain) is given with its context. Here immunoSEQ multiplex PCR was the method, and the copy in TCRdb shows in-frame clones only, minus some. The sample holds about 160,000 clones, roughly 88% seen once. The data were taken from a study of blood T cell repertoires in COVID-19. The germline V gene has CDR1 SGHVS and CDR2 FNYEAQ. Trimming left V 4 bases short and J 1 base short, with 7 bases between. This CDR3 has 13 residues. This receptor was obtained from an elderly woman with active or convalescent COVID-19. The sequenced sample consisted of peripheral blood. The chain links TRBV7-6 to TRBJ1-1; D remains unclear. The DNA for the CDR3 is TGTGCCAGCAGCTCCACATGGAACACTGAAGCTTTCTTT. Its translation: CASSSTWNTEAFF.